Detailed here is one TCR beta chain. This specimen belongs to a study of T cells expressing NK-cell markers. One entry per CDR3 protein, without DNA, is what TCRdb gives after re-calling the 5' RACE reads. The repertoire table contains around 550,000 distinct CDR3 sequences. This TCR derives from a man between 18 and 35 years old in good health. Sequenced input: blood T cells: a sorted CD56 or NKG2C T cell subset, CD4+ or CD8+ T cells, or bulk PBMC T cells (not recorded which).

This CDR3 reads CASSQSSSYNEQFF. This chain joins TRBV3-1 and TRBJ2-1. Germline V gives CDR1 LGHDT, CDR2 YNNKEL (reference sequence). This CDR3 comprises 14 residues.